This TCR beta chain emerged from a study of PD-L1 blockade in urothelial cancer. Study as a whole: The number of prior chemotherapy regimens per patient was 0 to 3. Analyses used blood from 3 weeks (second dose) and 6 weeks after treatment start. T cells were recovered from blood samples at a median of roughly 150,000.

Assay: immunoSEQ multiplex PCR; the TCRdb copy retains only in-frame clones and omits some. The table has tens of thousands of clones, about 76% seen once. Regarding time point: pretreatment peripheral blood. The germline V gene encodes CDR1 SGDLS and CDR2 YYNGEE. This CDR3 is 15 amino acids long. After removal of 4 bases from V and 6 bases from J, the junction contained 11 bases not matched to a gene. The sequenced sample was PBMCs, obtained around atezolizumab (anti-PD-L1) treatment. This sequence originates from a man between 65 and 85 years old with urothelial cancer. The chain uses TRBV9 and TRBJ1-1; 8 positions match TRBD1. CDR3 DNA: TGTGCCAGCAGCAGTCCGGACAGGGAGGCCCCTGAAGCTTTCTTT. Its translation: CASSSPDREAPEAFF. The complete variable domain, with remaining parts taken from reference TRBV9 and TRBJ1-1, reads DSGVTQTPKHLITATGQRVTLRCSPRSGDLSVYWYQQSLDQGLQFLIQYYNGEERAKGNILERFSAQQFPDLHSELNLSSLELGDSALYFCASSSPDREAPEAFFGQGTRLTVV.